This entry features one T cell receptor (beta chain) sequence. The antigen is unknown. The data are from a study of tumor-infiltrating lymphocytes in primary liver carcinoma. Study-level points and caveats: It was in tumors, not blood, that the top-250-clone fraction was significantly higher (p = 0.039).

Germline CDR1 reads SGHVS; CDR2 reads FQNEAQ. Trimming took off 3 bases at V and 0 bases at J, with 11 bases between the two ends. The CDR3 loop spans 15 amino acids. Unsorted whole blood yielded blood RNA, and germline DNA was extracted as well. The patients carried chronic HBV infection and had received no treatment. Synthesis of TCR beta cDNA was carried out from about 500 ng total RNA with a constant-region primer. Libraries covering TCR beta were generated through three nested multiplex PCR rounds (using a slightly modified ARM-PCR). The study ran its first two PCR rounds for about 11 cycles each, using TRBV1-TRBV30 forward primers and a C-beta reverse primer. From the multiplex PCR reads, TCRdb called clonotypes with MiXCR, one entry per CDR3 protein. The repertoire includes 320,000 or so distinct CDR3 sequences, around three fifths of them detected once, and roughly 9% sits in the top ten.

The source is a man aged 35-49 years with primary liver carcinoma and hepatitis B virus infection. Sequenced input: peripheral blood. This chain uses TRBV7-8 with TRBJ1-1; D unclear. The CDR3 spells CASSFPGGVNTEAFF. The CDR3 bases are TGTGCCAGCAGCTTCCCCGGAGGAGTGAACACTGAAGCTTTCTTT.